This entry lists 25 T cell receptor beta chains sequenced from one sample in a study of tumor-infiltrating lymphocytes in primary liver carcinoma. Production of TCR beta cDNA used around 500 ng total RNA together with a constant-region primer. For TCR beta, libraries were produced by three nested multiplex PCR rounds using slightly modified ARM-PCR. Two initial PCR rounds of about 11 cycles each paired TRBV1-TRBV30 forward primers with a C-beta reverse primer. TCRdb reprocessed the multiplex PCR reads via MiXCR and lists one record per CDR3 protein. The sample records approximately 110,000 distinct CDR3 sequences, around 64% being singletons. Both RNA and DNA were isolated together from around 18-30 mg of bulk tissue that had not been sorted. Sequenced material: liver tumor tissue from sampling region 3. Subset given: tumor region T3, left-lateral pole. These receptors came from a woman aged 55-69 years with primary liver carcinoma and hepatitis B virus infection.

This clonotype was seen a few times. The chain has TRBV28 and TRBJ1-1; 7 bases fit TRBD1. Germline V lookup: CDR1 MDHEN, CDR2 SYDVKM. The CDR3 covers 14 residues. V lost 7 bases and J lost 5; bases outside the gene matches: 10. The CDR3 is CASTRGGQGTEAFF. The CDR3, as DNA: TGTGCCAGCACCCGAGGGGGCCAGGGTACTGAAGCTTTCTTT. The whole variable domain, remainder taken from reference TRBV28 and TRBJ1-1, is DVKVTQSSRYLVKRTGEKVFLECVQDMDHENMFWYRQDPGLGLRLIYFSYDVKMKEKGDIPEGYSVSREKKERFSLILESASTNQTSMYLCASTRGGQGTEAFFGQGTRLTVV.

This clonotype was seen a few times. CDR3 sequence: CASSSQGAYEQYF. In nucleotides, the CDR3 is TGTGCCAGCAGCTCCCAGGGGGCCTACGAGCAGTACTTC. V and J are TRBV7-9 and TRBJ2-7, with 7 bases matching TRBD1. V lost 4 bases to trimming and J lost 2 bases; unmatched junction nucleotides: 2. The germline CDR1 and CDR2 sequences are SEHNR and FQNEAQ (reference sequence). CDR3 length equals 13 residues. Drawing the rest from reference TRBV7-9 and TRBJ2-7, the complete variable domain is DTGVSQNPRHKITKRGQNVTFRCDPISEHNRLYWYRQTLGQGPEFLTYFQNEAQLEKSRLLSDRFSAERPKGSFSTLEIQRTEQGDSAMYLCASSSQGAYEQYFGPGTRLTVT.

Details on this clonotype: A junction boundary mismatches the germline segment, possibly from a read error. V usage is TRBV12-3 or TRBV12-4 and J usage is TRBJ2-3, with D tentatively TRBD2 (6 bases). The CDR3 loop spans 15 amino acids. The CDR3 DNA reads TGTGCCAGCAGTTTCGGACGGGAGCACACAGATGCGCAGTATTTT. Encoded protein: CASSFGREHTDAQYF.

About this clonotype: One end of the junction does not line up with germline, which may come from a read error. The chain uses TRBV5-1 and TRBJ2-7, with D maybe TRBD2 (6 bases). This CDR3 spans 13 amino acids. The germline gives CDR1 SGHRS, CDR2 YFSETQ. CDR3 sequence reads: CASRRRETYEQYF. The CDR3, as DNA: TGCGCTAGCAGACGACGGGAGACCTACGAGCAGTACTTC.

The rearrangement joins TRBV5-1 to TRBJ2-7; the match to TRBD1 covers 7 bases. V shed 4 bases, J shed 5 bases, and the junction held 9 bases outside the gene matches. The CDR3 runs to 14 residues. The germline gives CDR1 SGHRS, CDR2 YFSETQ. The CDR3 nucleotides are TGCGCCAGCAGCCAACCACAGGGGTCGGACGAGCAGTACTTC. This encodes CASSQPQGSDEQYF.

The sample holds a few counts of this clonotype. J is TRBJ2-3 and V is TRBV11-3; 8 bases line up with TRBD2. CDR1 and CDR2 from the germline V gene are SGHNT and YENEEA. The CDR3 totals 15 residues. V lost 7 bases to trimming and J lost 0 bases; unmatched junction nucleotides: 6. In nucleotides, the CDR3 is TGTGCCAGCAACCTTGGACTAGCCAGCACAGATACGCAGTATTTT. Its protein is CASNLGLASTDTQYF.

This clonotype was counted between two and nine times. At one end, the junction sequence differs from germline, possibly due to a read error. The genes are TRBV11-2 and TRBJ1-2, with a tentative D call TRBD1 (5 bases). CDR1 is SGHAT, CDR2 FQNNGV, per germline. The CDR3 totals 15 residues. CDR3 coding DNA: TGTGTCAGCACCCCCCGCCAGACAGAAAACTATGGCTACACCTTC. Encoded protein: CVSTPRQTENYGYTF.

This clonotype was found once. The chain links TRBV30 to TRBJ2-2; no clear D gene. Germline V gives CDR1 GTSNPN, CDR2 SVGIG (reference sequence). The CDR3 loop spans 11 amino acids. The V end was cut by 2 bases, the J end by 7 bases, with 5 bases between. CDR3 loop: CAWSFGGELFF. The CDR3 nucleotides read TGTGCCTGGAGTTTTGGCGGGGAGCTGTTTTTT. The full variable domain, rest sourced from reference TRBV30 and TRBJ2-2, is SQTIHQWPATLVQPVGSPLSLECTVEGTSNPNLYWYRQAAGRGLQLLFYSVGIGQISSEVPQNLSASRPQDRQFILSSKKLLLSDSGFYLCAWSFGGELFFGEGSRLTVL.

V and J are TRBV5-6 and TRBJ2-1; 7 bases agree with TRBD2. Germline CDR1 is SGHDT and CDR2 is YYEEEE. V lost 4 bases and J lost 6; bases outside the gene matches: 4. There are 13 residues in the CDR3. The CDR3 region has the DNA TGTGCCAGCAGCGGACTAGGGCGCAATGAGCAGTTCTTC. It codes for CASSGLGRNEQFF.

The CDR3 loop is CASSLTRNIQYF. The CDR3 DNA sequence: TGTGCCAGCAGTTTGACTCGAAACATTCAGTACTTC. The V call is TRBV28, the J call TRBJ2-4; D unclear. In germline, CDR1 is MDHEN, CDR2 SYDVKM. Trimming shortened V by 3 bases and J by 6 bases, and 6 bases separated the two germline ends. This CDR3 has 12 residues.

The chain uses TRBV19 and TRBJ2-1, with a possible D match to TRBD1 (5 bases). Germline lookup yields CDR1 LNHDA and CDR2 SQIVND (reference sequence). CDR3 length equals 14 residues. With 3 bases removed from V and 8 bases from J, the gap between germline ends came to 14 bases. The CDR3 coding sequence is TGTGCCAGTAGTATCCGCTGGGGCGTATATGAGCAGTTCTTC. This codes for CASSIRWGVYEQFF.

This clonotype showed up just a few times. A much more abundant neighbour one base away suggests this may be a read error. This chain connects TRBV6-1 to TRBJ2-3; 9 nucleotides agree with TRBD2. The CDR3 extends over 16 amino acids. Germline CDR1 is MNHNS and CDR2 is SASEGT. CDR3 in amino acids: CAGSGGGRALTDTQYF. The CDR3 DNA reads as TGTGCCGGCAGTGGAGGCGGGAGGGCCCTCACAGATACGCAGTATTTT.

This clonotype was observed many times. The V call is TRBV14, the J call TRBJ2-6; D gene unclear. V was cut by 3 bases and J by 4 bases, with 10 bases left in between. Germline V gene sequence: CDR1 SGHDN, CDR2 FVKESK. This CDR3 has 15 amino acids. The CDR3 DNA reads TGTGCCAGCAGCCAGATAGGAACCGGGGCCAACGTCCTGACTTTC. Translated, it gives CASSQIGTGANVLTF.

This clonotype was detected only a few times. A much larger clone sits a single nucleotide away, making a read error possible. V usage is TRBV6-1 and J usage is TRBJ2-3; perhaps TRBD1 as D (5 bases). V dropped 1 base and J dropped 4 bases, with 15 bases sitting between them. The germline V gene encodes CDR1 MNHNS and CDR2 SASEGT. This CDR3 is 16 amino acids long. The chain's CDR3 is CASSEGSVGPADTQYF. In nucleotides, the CDR3 is TGTGCCAGCAGTGAAGGGTCAGTGGGGCCGGCAGATACGCAGTATTTT.

About this clonotype itself: It may be a read error: a sequence one base away is much more abundant. The rearrangement uses TRBV10-3 and TRBJ2-7; D uncertain. The CDR3 spans 14 residues. Germline-derived CDR1 and CDR2 are ENHRY and SYGVKD. CDR3 DNA sequence: TGTGCCATCAGTGAAGAGCAGAGAACCTACGAGCACTACTTC. Residues: CAISEEQRTYEHYF.

About this clonotype itself: The junction departs from the called germline gene at one end, perhaps through a read error. This chain connects TRBV11-2 to TRBJ2-7; 7 bases align to TRBD2. Germline V CDR1 and CDR2: SGHAT, FQNNGV. This CDR3 is built from 14 residues. This CDR3 is CASSRDYSNYGQYF. The CDR3 DNA reads as TGTGCCAGCAGCCGGGACTACTCAAACTACGGGCAGTACTTC.

A note on this clonotype: The junction differs from germline at one of its ends, possibly a read error. The chain combines TRBV12-3 or TRBV12-4 with TRBJ2-7; D gene unclear. This CDR3 comprises 12 residues. In nucleotides, the CDR3 is TGTGTCAGCAGTCTCAGAATCTACGAGCAGTACTTC. Protein sequence: CVSSLRIYEQYF.

This clonotype was recorded many times. The CDR3 nucleotides are TGTGCTAGTGGTTTGGTAGGACCAGGGCAAAATACGCAGTATTTT. It translates to CASGLVGPGQNTQYF. The rearrangement uses TRBV12-5 and TRBJ2-3; D might be TRBD1 (5 bases). The CDR3 has 15 residues. The germline CDR1 and CDR2 sequences are LGHNT and FRNRAP. V was shortened by 0 bases and J by 7 bases, with 14 bases between the two germline ends.

As concerns this clonotype: This may arise from a read error, as a much more abundant clone is one base away. The CDR3 loop is CASSKSPGQGENQQYF. The CDR3 coding sequence is TGTGCCAGCAGCAAATCTCCGGGACAGGGGGAGAATCAGCAGTACTTC. The chain combines TRBV13 with TRBJ2-7, with 11 positions matching TRBD1. Per germline, CDR1 PRHDT and CDR2 FYEKMQ (reference sequence). This CDR3 region has 16 residues. Trimming at V came to 5 bases and at J to 8 bases, leaving 14 bases not matched to a gene.

Details on this clonotype: The germline gene is not matched at one end of the junction; a read error may be the cause. The chain employs TRBV4-1 and TRBJ1-1; TRBD1 is a possible D gene (6 bases). Germline V gene sequence: CDR1 MGHRA, CDR2 YSYEKL. The CDR3 contains 17 residues. DNA of the CDR3: TGCGCCAGCAGCCAAGATGGGTCAGGGACATGGAACACTGTAGCTTTCTTT. Protein product: CASSQDGSGTWNTVAFF.

Remarks on this clonotype: Compared with germline, one end of the junction differs, possibly owing to a read error. V is TRBV19 and J is TRBJ1-1; TRBD1 aligns across 9 bases. Per germline, CDR1 LNHDA and CDR2 SQIVND (reference sequence). There are 15 residues in the CDR3. CDR3: CASSFTGTGITEALF. Here the CDR3 DNA reads TGTGCCAGTAGTTTTACCGGGACAGGGATCACTGAAGCTCTCTTT.

The chain uses TRBV29-1 and TRBJ2-3; no definite D call. Germline CDR1 reads SQVTM; CDR2 reads ANQGSEA. The CDR3 has 14 amino acids. Trimming took 2 bases from V and 7 from J, leaving 16 bases between them. For the CDR3, the DNA is TGCAGCGTTGAATTAGCCTTTAGGGCAAATACGCAGTATTTT. Translated, it gives CSVELAFRANTQYF.

In the case of this clonotype: One end of the junction is discordant with germline, which a read error may explain. The chain links TRBV11-3 to TRBJ2-5; TRBD2 matches 9 bases. Germline V gives CDR1 SGHNT, CDR2 YENEEA. CDR3 length: 15 residues. This chain's CDR3 is CTSSFGVAGDETQYF. CDR3 sequence (DNA): TGTACCAGTAGCTTTGGGGTAGCGGGAGATGAGACCCAGTACTTC.

The chain joins TRBV11-2 to TRBJ2-6, with D possibly being TRBD1 or TRBD2 (5 bases each). CDR3 length: 19 residues. The germline V gene has CDR1 SGHAT and CDR2 FQNNGV. V dropped 5 bases and J dropped 2 bases, with 22 bases sitting between them. The CDR3 nucleotides read TGTGCCAGCAGCCCGGGACGGTTCTGGACTGGCACTGGGGCCAACGTCCTGACTTTC. It specifies CASSPGRFWTGTGANVLTF.

About this clonotype itself: The conserved phenylalanine or tryptophan normally closing the CDR3 is absent here, so this likely arose from a read error. CDR3 region: CSVLPGQGTDMQYL. CDR3 DNA: TGCAGCGTCCTTCCGGGACAGGGCACAGATATGCAGTATTTA. The chain recombines TRBV29-1 with TRBJ2-3; 9 bases align to TRBD1. Germline V gene lookup returns CDR1 SQVTM and CDR2 ANQGSEA. This CDR3 region has 14 residues.